The clone carrying this T cell receptor beta chain came up a few times. No antigen is known for it. The entry originates in a study of T cell responses to AZD1222 COVID-19 vaccine. Study results and limitations: None of the repertoires were sampled until the peak T cell response had passed. Vaccine-associated CD4 TCRs ranged over spike, dominating at 160-218 and 743-854.

V was clipped by 4 bases and J by 7 bases, with 14 bases between them. This CDR3 has 14 amino acids. Germline CDR1 and CDR2: MDHEN and SYDVKM. Profiled with immunoSEQ multiplex PCR; TCRdb holds only in-frame clones, not every one. The table shows more than 120,000 clones, with roughly 90% occurring only once. Sequencing used peripheral blood, obtained 28 days after the second AZD1222 dose. The V gene is TRBV28, the J gene TRBJ1-3; D gene uncertain. This clonotype originated in an adult who received the AZD1222 COVID-19 vaccine. Here the CDR3 reads CASSSLGRVNTIYF. The CDR3 nucleotides are TGTGCCAGCAGTTCCCTGGGGAGGGTCAACACCATATATTTT.